A selection of T cell receptor beta chains follows, all from one sample in a study of cytomegalovirus exposure and HLA in healthy donors. TCRdb's copy holds only in-frame clones and misses some; the assay was immunoSEQ multiplex PCR. This table holds approximately 140,000 clones, about 73% found once. The specimen was PBMCs. These receptors came from a middle-aged man in good health and CMV-seropositive. CDR3s leave out the opening cysteine and the closing phenylalanine or tryptophan.

TRBV28	14	TRBJ2-7	ASRAGQQGHPYEQY
TRBV7-3	11	TRBJ2-1	ASSQELAGERF
TRBV29-1	11	TRBJ2-2	SVGAENTGELF
TRBV27	10	TRBJ2-7	ASSQLGGAEY
TRBV19	15	TRBJ1-5	ASSITAGVNSNQPQH
TRBV11-2	14	TRBJ1-2	ASSLAGGLGNYGYT
TRBV30	11	TRBJ2-3	AWTGPRTDTQY
TRBV5-4	17	TRBJ2-7	ASSSGTGGRRLNPYEQY
TRBV7-9	10	TRBJ1-2	ASSPTGAGYT
TRBV4-3	13	TRBJ2-6	ASSRGQERANVLT
TRBV27	13	TRBJ1-1	ASSFGGRKNTEAF
TRBV19	11	-	ASSDRGQDEQY
TRBV5-4	12	TRBJ1-5	ASSIQGINQPQH
TRBV14	9	TRBJ2-7	ASSLGTVQY
TRBV18	11	TRBJ2-5	ASSSGLQETQY
TRBV5-1	11	TRBJ1-4	ASSLQGPEKLF
TRBV9	14	TRBJ1-1	ASSASRGQGNTEAF
TRBV9	13	TRBJ1-1	ASSVGGQAGTEAF
TRBV7-9	9	TRBJ2-7	SSSPSKEQY
TRBV10-1	11	TRBJ1-3	ASSEGAGNTIY
TRBV19	14	TRBJ2-3	ASSFPSSGLQDTQY
TRBV19	13	TRBJ1-5	ASRKQGNSNQPQH
TRBV9	11	TRBJ1-1	ASSLTVNTEAF
TRBV9	11	TRBJ2-3	ASSVGAADTQY
TRBV29-1	10	TRBJ2-7	SVPGTSGQQY